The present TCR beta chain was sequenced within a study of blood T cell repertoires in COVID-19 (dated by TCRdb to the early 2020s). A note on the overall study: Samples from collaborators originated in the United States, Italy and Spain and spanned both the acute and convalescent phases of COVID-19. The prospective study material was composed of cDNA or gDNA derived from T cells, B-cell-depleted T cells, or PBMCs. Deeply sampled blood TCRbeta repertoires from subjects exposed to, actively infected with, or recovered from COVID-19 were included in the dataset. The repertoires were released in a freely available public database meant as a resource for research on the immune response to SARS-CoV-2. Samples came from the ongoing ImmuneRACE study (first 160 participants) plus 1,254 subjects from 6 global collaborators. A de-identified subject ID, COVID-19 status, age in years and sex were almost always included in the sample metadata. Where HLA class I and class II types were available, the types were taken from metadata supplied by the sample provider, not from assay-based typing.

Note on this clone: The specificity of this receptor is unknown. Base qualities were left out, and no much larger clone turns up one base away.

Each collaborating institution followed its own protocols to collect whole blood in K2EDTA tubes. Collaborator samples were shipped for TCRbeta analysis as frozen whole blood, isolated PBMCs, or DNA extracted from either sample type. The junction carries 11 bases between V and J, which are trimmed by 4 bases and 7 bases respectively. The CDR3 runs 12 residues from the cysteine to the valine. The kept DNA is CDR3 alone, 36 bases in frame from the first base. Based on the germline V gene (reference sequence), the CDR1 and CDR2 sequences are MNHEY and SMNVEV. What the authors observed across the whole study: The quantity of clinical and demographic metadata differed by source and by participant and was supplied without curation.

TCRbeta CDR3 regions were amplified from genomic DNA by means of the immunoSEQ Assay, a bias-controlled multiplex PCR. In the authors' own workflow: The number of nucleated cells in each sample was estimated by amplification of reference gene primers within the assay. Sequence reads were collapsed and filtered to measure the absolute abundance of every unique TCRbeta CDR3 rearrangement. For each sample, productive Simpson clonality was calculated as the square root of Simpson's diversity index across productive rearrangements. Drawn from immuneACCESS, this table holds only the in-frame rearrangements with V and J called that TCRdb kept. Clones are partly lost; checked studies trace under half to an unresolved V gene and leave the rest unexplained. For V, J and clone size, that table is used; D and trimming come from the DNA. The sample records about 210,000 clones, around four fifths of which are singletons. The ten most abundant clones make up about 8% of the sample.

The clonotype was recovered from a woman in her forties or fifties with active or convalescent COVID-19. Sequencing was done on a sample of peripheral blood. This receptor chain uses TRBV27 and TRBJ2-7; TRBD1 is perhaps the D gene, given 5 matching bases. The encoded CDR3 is CASSSPSGEQYV. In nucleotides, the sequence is TGTGCCAGCAGTTCGCCTTCAGGGGAGCAGTACGTC.